Listed below are T cell receptor beta chains from one sample, sequenced in a study of cytomegalovirus exposure and HLA in healthy donors. The data were produced by immunoSEQ multiplex PCR, yet TCRdb's version contains in-frame clones alone and is incomplete. With around 120,000 clones in the sample, the ten largest clones hold 0.5% to 0.7%. The specimen sequenced was PBMCs. These receptors all come from a man aged 45-60 years in good health and CMV-seronegative. The CDR3 runs from the conserved cysteine through the conserved F or W. The D gene is left open where the match is weak.

TGTGCCAGCAGCTTGGACGTACGACTCCTTAATTCACCCCTCCACTTT,CASSLDVRLLNSPLHF,.,TRBJ1-6,TRBV5-4
TGCGCCAGCAGCTTACAGAACATGAACACTGAAGCTTTCTTT,CASSLQNMNTEAFF,.,TRBJ1-1,TRBV5-1
TGTGCCATCAGTGAAATGCTCCGGGACAGAGACAATGAGCAGTTCTTC,CAISEMLRDRDNEQFF,TRBD1,TRBJ2-1,TRBV10-3
TGTGCCAGCTCACCCCGGGACAGGGATTCCGATACGCAGTATTTT,CASSPRDRDSDTQYF,TRBD1,TRBJ2-3,TRBV18
TGCGCCAGCAGGGGTAGGAGGGGGCGGACCAATGAAAAACTGTTTTTT,CASRGRRGRTNEKLFF,TRBD1,TRBJ1-4,TRBV4-3
TGTGCCAGCAGCTATGTAGCGGGAGGATCTCTAAGCACAGATACGCAGTATTTT,CASSYVAGGSLSTDTQYF,TRBD2,TRBJ2-3,TRBV7-2
TGCGCCAGCAGCCAGGGGCCCTCCGGGACAGGGCCGTATGAGCAGTTCTTC,CASSQGPSGTGPYEQFF,TRBD1,TRBJ2-1,TRBV4-3
TGTGCCAGCAGACAGGGGGCGGGCACCGGGGAGCTGTTTTTT,CASRQGAGTGELFF,TRBD1,TRBJ2-2,TRBV7-3
TGTGCCAGCAGTTATGGGGCCATGAACACTGAAGCTTTCTTT,CASSYGAMNTEAFF,.,TRBJ1-1,TRBV6-5
TGTGCCAGTAGTATAGTCAGGGAAAATCAGCCCCAGCATTTT,CASSIVRENQPQHF,.,TRBJ1-5,TRBV19
TGTGCCAGCAGCTTGAGGGGTCAGCCCCAGCATTTT,CASSLRGQPQHF,.,TRBJ1-5,TRBV5-6
TGTGCCAGCTCACTATACAGCATGTCGGCATCCTACAATGAGCAGTTCTTC,CASSLYSMSASYNEQFF,.,TRBJ2-1,TRBV18
TGCGCCAGCAGCCGCCAGGGGTCATTGACTGAAGCTTTCTTT,CASSRQGSLTEAFF,.,TRBJ1-1,TRBV4-3
TGTGCCAGAGGGACTAGCGGGGCAGATACGCAGTATTTT,CARGTSGADTQYF,TRBD2,TRBJ2-3,TRBV2
TGTGCCAGCAGCTTAGACGAGAACAATGAGCAGTTCTTC,CASSLDENNEQFF,.,TRBJ2-1,TRBV11-3
TGTGCCAGCAGTAGACAGGGGGTGACCTACGAGCAGTACTTC,CASSRQGVTYEQYF,TRBD1,TRBJ2-7,TRBV25-1
TGCAGCGTTGAAGTTGGAGAGGGAACTGAAGCTTTCTTT,CSVEVGEGTEAFF,.,TRBJ1-1,TRBV29-1
TGCGCCAGCAGCCGGAAGACAGGGGGCGAATCATACGAGCAGTACTTC,CASSRKTGGESYEQYF,TRBD1,TRBJ2-7,TRBV4-1
TGTGCCAGCTCAAAAACCGCTACAGTCACCTATGGCTACACCTTC,CASSKTATVTYGYTF,.,TRBJ1-2,TRBV27
TGCAGCGTTGGAGGACTAGCGGGGGGCCACGAGCAGTACTTC,CSVGGLAGGHEQYF,TRBD2,TRBJ2-7,TRBV29-1
TGTGCCAGCAGTAGAACAGGGGTCGGCTACACCTTC,CASSRTGVGYTF,TRBD1,TRBJ1-2,TRBV6-5
TGTGCCAGCTCCCCGGGGGGATACTCCTACAATGAGCAGTTCTTC,CASSPGGYSYNEQFF,TRBD2,TRBJ2-1,TRBV18
TGCGCCAGCAGCCAATCTACCGACACCACTGAAGCTTTCTTT,CASSQSTDTTEAFF,.,TRBJ1-1,TRBV4-3
TGTGCCAGCTCGGGAAATAGCAATCAGCCCCAGCATTTT,CASSGNSNQPQHF,.,TRBJ1-5,TRBV7-9